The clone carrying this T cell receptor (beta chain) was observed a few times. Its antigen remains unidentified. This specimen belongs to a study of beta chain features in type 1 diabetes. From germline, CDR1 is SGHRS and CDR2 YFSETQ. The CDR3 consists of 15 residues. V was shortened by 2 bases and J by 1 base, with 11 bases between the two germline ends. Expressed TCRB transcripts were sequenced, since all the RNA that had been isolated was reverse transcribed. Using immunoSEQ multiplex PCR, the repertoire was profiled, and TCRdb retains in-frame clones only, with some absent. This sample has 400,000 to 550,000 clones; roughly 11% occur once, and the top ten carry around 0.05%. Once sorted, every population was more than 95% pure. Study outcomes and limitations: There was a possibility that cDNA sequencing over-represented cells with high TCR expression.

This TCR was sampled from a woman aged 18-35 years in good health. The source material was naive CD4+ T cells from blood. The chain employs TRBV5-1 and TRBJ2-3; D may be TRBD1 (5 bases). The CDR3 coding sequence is TGCGCCAGCAGCTTTGCAGGGTCTGGCACAGATACGCAGTATTTT. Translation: CASSFAGSGTDTQYF.